The T cell receptor (beta chain) described here comes from a study of T cell changes during pregnancy in multiple sclerosis. Data came from immunoSEQ multiplex PCR; TCRdb stores just in-frame clones and leaves some out. The profile shows some 40,000 clones, roughly nine tenths of them singletons. Trimming took off 2 bases at V and 7 bases at J, with 24 bases between the two ends. Germline values: CDR1 LNHDA, CDR2 SQIVND (reference sequence). The CDR3 spans 18 residues. The gene calls are TRBV19 and TRBJ1-5; D not resolved. This sequence originates from a female donor with multiple sclerosis, enrolled in a pregnancy study. The sample consisted of CD4+ T cells from peripheral blood mononuclear cells, taken in the first trimester of pregnancy. The CDR3 bases are TGTGCCAGTAGTATACCGTTATGGGCAGGCTTTCGTAACCAGCCCCAGCATTTT. The encoded protein is CASSIPLWAGFRNQPQHF.